These 7 T cell receptor beta chains came from one sample sequenced in a study of early T cells in non-severe SARS-CoV-2 infection (dated by TCRdb to the early 2020s). The library was made by 5' RACE. The sequencer was a NextSeq 500. Starting from the raw public reads, TCRdb applied fastp trimming at Q25, assembled clones with MiXCR and retained in-frame beta chains. Each entry merges the rows of one CDR3 protein and shows their most common DNA and genes. The table for this sample lists fewer than 100,000 distinct CDR3 sequences; roughly 13% of them were counted only once. The top ten clones comprise 2% to 2.5% of the sample. Sample: whole blood. The receptors shown here come from an adult who was a healthcare worker with PCR-confirmed SARS-CoV-2 infection or an uninfected control (not recorded which).

The table lists this clonotype with a few counts. The chain links TRBV7-2 to TRBJ2-1; the D gene is possibly TRBD1 (5 bases). CDR3 length: 16 amino acids. Germline loops: CDR1 SGHTA, CDR2 FQGNSA. The ends were cut back, 1 base at V and 4 bases at J, with 14 bases in the middle. The CDR3 DNA follows: TGTGCCAGCAGCTTAGTTCAGGGTCTAGGGTACAATGAGCAGTTCTTC. Translating it yields CASSLVQGLGYNEQFF.

This clonotype was recorded at least ten times. The CDR3 DNA reads as TGTGCCAGCAGCCAAGGCTGGCAGAGTCGAGAGCAGTACTTC. It is translated as CASSQGWQSREQYF. The chain is built from TRBV3-1 and TRBJ2-7; D call uncertain. V was shortened by 1 base and J by 7 bases, with 14 bases between the two germline ends. Looked up from germline, CDR1 is LGHDT and CDR2 is YNNKEL (reference sequence). The CDR3 runs 14 residues.

V gene TRBV11-2 combines with J gene TRBJ2-7; the D is unclear. Trimming left V 1 base short and J 2 bases short, with 12 bases between. This CDR3 spans 15 amino acids. CDR1 SGHAT and CDR2 FQNNGV come from the germline V gene. The CDR3: CASSLAVGRPYEQYF. The CDR3 DNA follows: TGTGCCAGCAGCTTAGCGGTTGGTAGGCCCTACGAGCAGTACTTC.

CDR3 nucleotides: TGTGCCAGCAGTTTAGGGGGGGCCCGAGGTTCACCCCTCCACTTT. Protein product: CASSLGGARGSPLHF. This rearrangement joins TRBV28 to TRBJ1-6, with D possibly TRBD1 on 6 matching bases. V was trimmed by 2 bases and J by 9 bases, leaving 14 bases between them. The CDR3 sequence is 15 residues long. CDR1 MDHEN and CDR2 SYDVKM come from the germline V gene.

The chain uses TRBV5-1 and TRBJ1-1; D gene unclear. The V end was cut by 1 base, the J end by 6 bases, with 13 bases between. Looked up from germline, CDR1 is SGHRS and CDR2 is YFSETQ. This CDR3 contains 14 residues. CDR3 nucleotide sequence: TGCGCCAGCAGCTTGACGAAGGTATCGCCTGAAGCTTTCTTT. Translation gives CASSLTKVSPEAFF. Based on the CDR3 plus reference TRBV5-1 and TRBJ1-1, the full variable domain is KAGVTQTPRYLIKTRGQQVTLSCSPISGHRSVSWYQQTPGQGLQFLFEYFSETQRNKGNFPGRFSGRQFSNSRSEMNVSTLELGDSALYLCASSLTKVSPEAFFGQGTRLTVV.

In this sample, this clonotype turned up a few times. The CDR3 region is CASSSSQGAPISYEQYF. The CDR3, as DNA: TGTGCCAGCAGTTCCTCCCAGGGGGCTCCAATCTCCTACGAGCAGTACTTC. The V gene is TRBV12-3 or TRBV12-4, the J gene TRBJ2-7; 8 bases fit TRBD1. The CDR3 sequence is 17 residues long. Unmatched junction bases numbered 11, after V lost 4 bases and J lost 0 bases.

In its sample, this clonotype was seen many times. The V and J genes are TRBV7-9 and TRBJ1-6; TRBD1 matches at 7 bases. From germline, CDR1 is SEHNR and CDR2 FQNEAQ (reference sequence). V was clipped by 5 bases and J by 13 bases; unmatched bases: 11. There are 14 residues in the CDR3. The CDR3 protein is CASSPSEGASPLHF. CDR3 in DNA: TGTGCCAGCAGCCCGAGTGAGGGGGCGTCCCCCCTCCACTTT. Supplemented by reference TRBV7-9 and TRBJ1-6, the full variable domain reads DTGVSQNPRHKITKRGQNVTFRCDPISEHNRLYWYRQTLGQGPEFLTYFQNEAQLEKSRLLSDRFSAERPKGSFSTLEIQRTEQGDSAMYLCASSPSEGASPLHFGNGTRLTVT.